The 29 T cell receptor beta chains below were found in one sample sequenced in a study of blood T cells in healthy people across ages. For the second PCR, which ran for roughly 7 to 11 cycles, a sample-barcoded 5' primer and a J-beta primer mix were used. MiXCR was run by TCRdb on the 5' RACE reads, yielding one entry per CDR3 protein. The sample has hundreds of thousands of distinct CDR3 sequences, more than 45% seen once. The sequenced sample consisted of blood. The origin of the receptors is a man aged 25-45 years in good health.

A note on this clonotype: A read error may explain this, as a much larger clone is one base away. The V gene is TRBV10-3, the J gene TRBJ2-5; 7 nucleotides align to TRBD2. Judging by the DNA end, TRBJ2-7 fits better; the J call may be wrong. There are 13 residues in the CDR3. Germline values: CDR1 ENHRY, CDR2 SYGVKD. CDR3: CAIEEAGAGEQYF. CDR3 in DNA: TGTGCCATCGAGGAGGCGGGAGCGGGCGAGCAGTACTTC.

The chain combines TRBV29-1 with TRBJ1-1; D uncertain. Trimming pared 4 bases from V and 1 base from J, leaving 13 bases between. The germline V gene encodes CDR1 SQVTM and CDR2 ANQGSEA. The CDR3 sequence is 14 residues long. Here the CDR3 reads CSVVIGDRNTEAFF. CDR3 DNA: TGCAGCGTTGTTATTGGGGATAGGAACACTGAAGCTTTCTTT.

The CDR3 nucleotides read TGTGCCAGCAGCTCAGGGGGCTCACTAGCCAAAAACATTCAGTACTTC. This sequence encodes CASSSGGSLAKNIQYF. The chain links TRBV7-9 to TRBJ2-4, with 8 bases matching TRBD1. The CDR3 loop spans 16 amino acids. In germline, CDR1 is SEHNR, CDR2 FQNEAQ (reference sequence). V lost 4 bases and J lost 0; bases outside the gene matches: 5.

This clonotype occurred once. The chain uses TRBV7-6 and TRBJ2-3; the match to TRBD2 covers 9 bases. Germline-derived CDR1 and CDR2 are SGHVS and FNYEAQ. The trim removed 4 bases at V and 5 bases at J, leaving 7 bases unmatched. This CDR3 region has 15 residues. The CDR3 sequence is CASSYSSGAIDTQYF. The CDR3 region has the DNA TGTGCCAGCAGCTACTCTAGCGGGGCCATAGATACGCAGTATTTT.

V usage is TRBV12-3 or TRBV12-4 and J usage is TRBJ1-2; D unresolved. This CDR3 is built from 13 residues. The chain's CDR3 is CAASVAGGYGYTF. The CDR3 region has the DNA TGTGCAGCAAGCGTCGCGGGCGGCTATGGCTACACCTTC.

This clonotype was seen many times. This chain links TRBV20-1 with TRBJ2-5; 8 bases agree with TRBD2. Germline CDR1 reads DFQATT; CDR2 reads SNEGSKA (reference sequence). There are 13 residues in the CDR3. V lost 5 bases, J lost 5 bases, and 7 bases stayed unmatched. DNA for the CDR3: TGCAGTGCTCCAGCGGGAGCACGTGAGACCCAGTACTTC. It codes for CSAPAGARETQYF.

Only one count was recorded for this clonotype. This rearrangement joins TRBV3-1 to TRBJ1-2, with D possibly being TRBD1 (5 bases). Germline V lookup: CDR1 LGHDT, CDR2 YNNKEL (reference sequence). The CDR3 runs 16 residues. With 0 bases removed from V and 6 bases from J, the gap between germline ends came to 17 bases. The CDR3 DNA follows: TGTGCCAGCAGCCAAGATCCTGCCCGACAGCGTGATGGCTACACCTTC. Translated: CASSQDPARQRDGYTF.

This CDR3 reads CASSNRDTETQYF. The CDR3 coding sequence is TGTGCCAGCAGTAACCGGGACACGGAGACCCAGTACTTC. This chain joins TRBV6-5 and TRBJ2-5; maybe TRBD1 (6 bases). This CDR3 contains 13 residues. V gave up 5 bases and J gave up 5 bases, with 12 bases separating them. CDR1 and CDR2 from the germline V gene are MNHEY and SVGAGI.

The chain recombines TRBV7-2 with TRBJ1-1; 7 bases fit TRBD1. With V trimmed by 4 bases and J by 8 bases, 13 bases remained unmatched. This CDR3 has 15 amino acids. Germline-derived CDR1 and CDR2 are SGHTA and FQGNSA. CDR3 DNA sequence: TGTGCCAGCAGCTACTGGAGGGGGCCGATGACCGAAGCTTTCTTT. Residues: CASSYWRGPMTEAFF.

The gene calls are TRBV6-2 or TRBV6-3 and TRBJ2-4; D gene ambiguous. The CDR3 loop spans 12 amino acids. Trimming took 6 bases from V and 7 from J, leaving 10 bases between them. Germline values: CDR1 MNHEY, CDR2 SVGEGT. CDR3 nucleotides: TGTGCCAGCAGCCCATCTAGGAACATTCAGTACTTC. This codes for CASSPSRNIQYF.

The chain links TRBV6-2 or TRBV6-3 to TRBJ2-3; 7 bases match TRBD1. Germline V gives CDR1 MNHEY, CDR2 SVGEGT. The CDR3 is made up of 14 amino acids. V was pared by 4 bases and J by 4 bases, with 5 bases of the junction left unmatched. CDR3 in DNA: TGTGCCAGCAGTTCCGGGACAGTCTCAGATACGCAGTATTTT. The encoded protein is CASSSGTVSDTQYF.

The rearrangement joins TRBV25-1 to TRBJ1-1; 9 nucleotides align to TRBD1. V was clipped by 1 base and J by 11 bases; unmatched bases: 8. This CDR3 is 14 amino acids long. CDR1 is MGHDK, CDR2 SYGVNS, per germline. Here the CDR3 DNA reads TGTGCCAGCAGTGAATTGGTAGGACAGGGGCTGGCTTTCTTT. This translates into CASSELVGQGLAFF.

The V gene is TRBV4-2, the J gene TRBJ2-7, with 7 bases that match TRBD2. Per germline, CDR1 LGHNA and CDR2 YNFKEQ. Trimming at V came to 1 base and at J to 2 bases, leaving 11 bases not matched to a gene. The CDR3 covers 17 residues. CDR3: CASSQGVGLAETYEQYF. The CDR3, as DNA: TGTGCCAGCAGCCAAGGAGTAGGGCTAGCGGAGACCTACGAGCAGTACTTC.

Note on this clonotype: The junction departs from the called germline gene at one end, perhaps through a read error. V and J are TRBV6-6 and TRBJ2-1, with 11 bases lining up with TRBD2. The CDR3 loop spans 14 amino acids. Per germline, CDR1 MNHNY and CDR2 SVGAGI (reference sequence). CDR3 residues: CASRLAGGQNEQFF. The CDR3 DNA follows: TGTGCCAGCAGATTAGCGGGAGGGCAGAATGAACAGTTCTTC.

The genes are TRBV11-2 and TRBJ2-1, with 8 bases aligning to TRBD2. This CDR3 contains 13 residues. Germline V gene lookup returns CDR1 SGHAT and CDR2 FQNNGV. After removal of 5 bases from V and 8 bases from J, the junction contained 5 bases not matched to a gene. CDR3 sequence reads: CASSPGGGYEQFF. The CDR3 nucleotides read TGTGCCAGCAGCCCCGGGGGGGGATATGAGCAGTTCTTC.

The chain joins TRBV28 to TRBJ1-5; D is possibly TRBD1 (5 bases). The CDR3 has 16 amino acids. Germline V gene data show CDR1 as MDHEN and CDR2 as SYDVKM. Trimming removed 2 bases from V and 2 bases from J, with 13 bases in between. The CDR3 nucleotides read TGTGCCAGCAGTTTAGGGTTAGGCAGGGGCAATCAGCCCCAGCATTTT. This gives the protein CASSLGLGRGNQPQHF.

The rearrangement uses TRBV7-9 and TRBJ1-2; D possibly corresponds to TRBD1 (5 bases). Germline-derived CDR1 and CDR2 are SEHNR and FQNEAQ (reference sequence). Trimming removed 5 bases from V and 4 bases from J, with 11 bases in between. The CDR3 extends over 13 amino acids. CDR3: CASSLRDGYGYTF. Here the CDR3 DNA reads TGTGCCAGCAGCCTCAGGGACGGCTATGGCTACACCTTC.

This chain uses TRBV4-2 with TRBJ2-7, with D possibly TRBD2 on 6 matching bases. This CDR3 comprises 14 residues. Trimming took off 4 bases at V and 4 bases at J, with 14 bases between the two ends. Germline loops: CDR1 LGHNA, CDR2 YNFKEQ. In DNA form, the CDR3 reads TGTGCCAGCAGCCCAGGCGGGAACCAGTACGAGCAGTACTTC. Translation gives CASSPGGNQYEQYF.

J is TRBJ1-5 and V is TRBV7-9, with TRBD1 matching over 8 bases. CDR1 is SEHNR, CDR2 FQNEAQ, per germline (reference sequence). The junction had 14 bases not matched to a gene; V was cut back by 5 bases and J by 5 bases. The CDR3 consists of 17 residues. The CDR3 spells CASSGSPGQGLYQPQHF. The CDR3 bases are TGTGCCAGCAGCGGGAGCCCTGGACAGGGTTTGTATCAGCCCCAGCATTTT.

CDR3 loop: CASSLERGGGPGNEQFF. In DNA form, the CDR3 reads TGTGCCAGCAGCTTAGAAAGGGGGGGAGGGCCGGGCAATGAGCAGTTCTTC. The chain recombines TRBV7-8 with TRBJ2-1, with a tentative D call TRBD2 (7 bases). The CDR3 loop spans 17 amino acids. CDR1 is SGHVS and CDR2 is FQNEAQ in the germline V gene. V lost 1 base to trimming and J lost 6 bases, with 19 bases between them. Variable domain in full (rest from reference TRBV7-8 and TRBJ2-1): GAGVSQSPRYKVAKRGQDVALRCDPISGHVSLFWYQQALGQGPEFLTYFQNEAQLDKSGLPSDRFFAERPEGSVSTLKIQRTQQEDSAVYLCASSLERGGGPGNEQFFGPGTRLTVL.

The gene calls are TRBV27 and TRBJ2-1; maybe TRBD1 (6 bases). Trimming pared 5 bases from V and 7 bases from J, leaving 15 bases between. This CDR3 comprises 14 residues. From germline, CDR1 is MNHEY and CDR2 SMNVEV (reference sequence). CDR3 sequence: CASSASGVWNEQFF. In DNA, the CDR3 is TGTGCCAGCAGTGCTTCAGGGGTGTGGAATGAGCAGTTCTTC.

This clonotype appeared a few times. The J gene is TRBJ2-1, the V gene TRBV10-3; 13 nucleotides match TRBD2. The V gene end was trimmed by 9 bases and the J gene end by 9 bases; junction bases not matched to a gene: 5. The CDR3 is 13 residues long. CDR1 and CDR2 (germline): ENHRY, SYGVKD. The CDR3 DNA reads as TGTGCCATAGGACTAGCGGGAGAAGGTGAGCAGTTCTTC. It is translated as CAIGLAGEGEQFF.

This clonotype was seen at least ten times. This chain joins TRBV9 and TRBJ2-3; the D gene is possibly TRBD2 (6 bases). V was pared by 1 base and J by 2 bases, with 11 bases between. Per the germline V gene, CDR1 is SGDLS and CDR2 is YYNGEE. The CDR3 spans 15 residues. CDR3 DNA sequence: TGTGCCAGCAGCGTATGGGCGGGGACCACAGATACGCAGTATTTT. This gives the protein CASSVWAGTTDTQYF.

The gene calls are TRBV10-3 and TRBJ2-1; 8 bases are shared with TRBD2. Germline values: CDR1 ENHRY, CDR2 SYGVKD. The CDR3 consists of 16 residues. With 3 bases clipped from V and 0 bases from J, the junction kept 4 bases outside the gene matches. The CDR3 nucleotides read TGTGCCATCAGTGACGAAAGCGGGAGCTCCTACAATGAGCAGTTCTTC. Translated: CAISDESGSSYNEQFF.

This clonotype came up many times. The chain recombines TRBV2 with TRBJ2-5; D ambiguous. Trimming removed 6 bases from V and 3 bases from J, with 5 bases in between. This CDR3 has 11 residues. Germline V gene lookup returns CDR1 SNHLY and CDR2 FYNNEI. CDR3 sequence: CASSREETQYF. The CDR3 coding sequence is TGTGCCAGCAGCCGAGAAGAGACCCAGTACTTC.

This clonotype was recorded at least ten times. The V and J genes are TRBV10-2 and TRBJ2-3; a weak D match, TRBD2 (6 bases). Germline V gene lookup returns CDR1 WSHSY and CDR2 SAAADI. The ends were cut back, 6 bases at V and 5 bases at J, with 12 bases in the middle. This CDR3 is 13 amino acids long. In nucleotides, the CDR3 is TGCGCCAGCAGCCCGGGAGCTCGAGATACGCAGTATTTT. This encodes CASSPGARDTQYF.

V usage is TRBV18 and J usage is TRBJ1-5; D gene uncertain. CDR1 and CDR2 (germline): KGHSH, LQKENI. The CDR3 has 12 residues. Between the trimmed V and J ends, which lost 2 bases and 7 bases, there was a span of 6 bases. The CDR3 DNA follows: TGTGCCAGCTCACCAGACCGCCAGCCCCAGCATTTT. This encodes CASSPDRQPQHF.

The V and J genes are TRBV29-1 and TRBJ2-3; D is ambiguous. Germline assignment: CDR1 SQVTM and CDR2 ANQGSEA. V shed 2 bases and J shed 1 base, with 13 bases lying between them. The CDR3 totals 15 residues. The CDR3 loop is CSVEKASIGTDTQYF. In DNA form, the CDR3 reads TGCAGCGTTGAAAAGGCCAGCATAGGCACAGATACGCAGTATTTT.

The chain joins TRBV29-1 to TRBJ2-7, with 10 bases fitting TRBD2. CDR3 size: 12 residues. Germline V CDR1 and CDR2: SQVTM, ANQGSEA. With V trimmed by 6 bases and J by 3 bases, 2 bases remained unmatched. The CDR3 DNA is TGCAGCGTATCTAGCGGGAGCTACGAGCAGTACTTC. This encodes CSVSSGSYEQYF.